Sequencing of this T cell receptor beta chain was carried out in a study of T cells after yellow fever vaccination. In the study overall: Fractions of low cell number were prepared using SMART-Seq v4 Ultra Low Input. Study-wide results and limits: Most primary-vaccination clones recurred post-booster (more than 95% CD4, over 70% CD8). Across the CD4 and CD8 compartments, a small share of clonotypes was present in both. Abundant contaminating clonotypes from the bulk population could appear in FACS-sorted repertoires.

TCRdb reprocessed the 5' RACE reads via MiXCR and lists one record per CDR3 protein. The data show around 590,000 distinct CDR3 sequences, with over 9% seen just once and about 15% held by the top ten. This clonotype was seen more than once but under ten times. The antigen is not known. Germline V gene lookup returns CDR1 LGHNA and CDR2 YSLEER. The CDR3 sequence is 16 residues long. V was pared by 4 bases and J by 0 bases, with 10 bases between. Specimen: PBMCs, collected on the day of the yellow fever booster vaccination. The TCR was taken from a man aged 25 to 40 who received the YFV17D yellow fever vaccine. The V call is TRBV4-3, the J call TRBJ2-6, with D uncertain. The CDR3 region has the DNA TGCGCCAGCAGCCTCTCGTTTCCCTCTGGGGCCAACGTCCTGACTTTC. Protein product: CASSLSFPSGANVLTF.